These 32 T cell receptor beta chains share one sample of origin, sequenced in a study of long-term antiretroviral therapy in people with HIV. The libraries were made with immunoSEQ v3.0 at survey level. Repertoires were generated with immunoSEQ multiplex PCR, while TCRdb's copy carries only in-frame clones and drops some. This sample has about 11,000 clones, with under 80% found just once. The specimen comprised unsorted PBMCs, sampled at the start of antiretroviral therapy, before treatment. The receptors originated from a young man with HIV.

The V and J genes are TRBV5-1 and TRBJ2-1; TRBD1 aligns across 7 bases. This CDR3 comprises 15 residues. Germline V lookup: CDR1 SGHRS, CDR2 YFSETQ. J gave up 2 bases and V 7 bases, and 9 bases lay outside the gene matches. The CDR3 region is CASAEGQTTYNEQFF. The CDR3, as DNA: TGCGCCAGCGCTGAGGGACAGACAACCTACAATGAGCAGTTCTTC.

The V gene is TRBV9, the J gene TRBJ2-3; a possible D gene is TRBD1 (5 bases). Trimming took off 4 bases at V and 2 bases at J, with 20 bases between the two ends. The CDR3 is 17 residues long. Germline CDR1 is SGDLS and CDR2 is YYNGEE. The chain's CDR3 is CASSQGLGGRATDTQYF. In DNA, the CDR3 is TGTGCCAGCAGCCAAGGTTTGGGTGGCAGGGCCACAGATACGCAGTATTTT. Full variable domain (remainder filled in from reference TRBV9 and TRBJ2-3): DSGVTQTPKHLITATGQRVTLRCSPRSGDLSVYWYQQSLDQGLQFLIQYYNGEERAKGNILERFSAQQFPDLHSELNLSSLELGDSALYFCASSQGLGGRATDTQYFGPGTRLTVL.

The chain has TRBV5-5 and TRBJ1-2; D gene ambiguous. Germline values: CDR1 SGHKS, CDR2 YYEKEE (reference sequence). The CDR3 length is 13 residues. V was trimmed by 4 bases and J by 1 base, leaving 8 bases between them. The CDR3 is CASSPGVNYGYTF. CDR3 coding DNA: TGTGCCAGCAGCCCCGGAGTTAACTATGGCTACACCTTC.

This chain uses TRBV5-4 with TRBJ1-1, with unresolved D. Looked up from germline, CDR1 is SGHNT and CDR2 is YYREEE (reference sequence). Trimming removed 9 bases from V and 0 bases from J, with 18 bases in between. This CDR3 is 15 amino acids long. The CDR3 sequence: CATGDEPSMNTEAFF. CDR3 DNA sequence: TGTGCCACTGGAGACGAACCCTCTATGAACACTGAAGCTTTCTTT.

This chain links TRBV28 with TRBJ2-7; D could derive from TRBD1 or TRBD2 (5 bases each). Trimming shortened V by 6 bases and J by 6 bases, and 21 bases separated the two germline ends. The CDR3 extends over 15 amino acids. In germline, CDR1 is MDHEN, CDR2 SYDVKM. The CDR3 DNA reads TGTGCCAGCAGCCCCGTAATGGGACGGCTGAGCGAGCAGTACTTC. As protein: CASSPVMGRLSEQYF.

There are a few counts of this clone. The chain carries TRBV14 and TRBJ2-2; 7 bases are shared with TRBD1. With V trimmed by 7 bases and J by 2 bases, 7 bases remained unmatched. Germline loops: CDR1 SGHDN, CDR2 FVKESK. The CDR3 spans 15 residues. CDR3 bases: TGTGCCAGCACCCGAGACAGGGTAAACACCGGGGAGCTGTTTTTT. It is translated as CASTRDRVNTGELFF.

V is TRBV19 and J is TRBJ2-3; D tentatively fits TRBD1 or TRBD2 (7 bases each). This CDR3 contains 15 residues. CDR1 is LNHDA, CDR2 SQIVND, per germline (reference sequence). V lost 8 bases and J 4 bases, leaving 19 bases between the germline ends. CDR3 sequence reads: CASGRGGQGADTQYF. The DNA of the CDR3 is TGTGCCAGTGGGAGGGGCGGCCAGGGGGCAGATACGCAGTATTTT. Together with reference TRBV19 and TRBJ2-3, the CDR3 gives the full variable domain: DGGITQSPKYLFRKEGQNVTLSCEQNLNHDAMYWYRQDPGQGLRLIYYSQIVNDFQKGDIAEGYSVSREKKESFPLTVTSAQKNPTAFYLCASGRGGQGADTQYFGPGTRLTVL.

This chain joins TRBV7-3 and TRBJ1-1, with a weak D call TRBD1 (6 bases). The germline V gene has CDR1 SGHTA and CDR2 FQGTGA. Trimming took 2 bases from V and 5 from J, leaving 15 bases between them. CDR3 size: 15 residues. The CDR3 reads CASSLSGGQSTEAFF. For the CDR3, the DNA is TGTGCCAGCAGCTTATCGGGGGGGCAATCGACTGAAGCTTTCTTT. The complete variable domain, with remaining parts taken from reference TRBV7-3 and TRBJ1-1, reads GAGVSQTPSNKVTEKGKYVELRCDPISGHTALYWYRQSLGQGPEFLIYFQGTGAADDSGLPNDRFFAVRPEGSVSTLKIQRTERGDSAVYLCASSLSGGQSTEAFFGQGTRLTVV.

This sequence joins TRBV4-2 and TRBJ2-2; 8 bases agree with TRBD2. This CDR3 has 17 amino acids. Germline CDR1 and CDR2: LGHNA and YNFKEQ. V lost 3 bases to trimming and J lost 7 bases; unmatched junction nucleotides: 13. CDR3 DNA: TGTGCCAGCAGCCACCCCTTGGGAGCGGGAGAGAGCGGGGAGCTGTTTTTT. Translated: CASSHPLGAGESGELFF.

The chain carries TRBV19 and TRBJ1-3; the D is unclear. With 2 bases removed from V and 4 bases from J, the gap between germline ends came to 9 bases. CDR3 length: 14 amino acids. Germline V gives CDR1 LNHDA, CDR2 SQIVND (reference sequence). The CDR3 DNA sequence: TGTGCCAGTAGTATAACCCTATGGGGAAACACCATATATTTT. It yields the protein CASSITLWGNTIYF.

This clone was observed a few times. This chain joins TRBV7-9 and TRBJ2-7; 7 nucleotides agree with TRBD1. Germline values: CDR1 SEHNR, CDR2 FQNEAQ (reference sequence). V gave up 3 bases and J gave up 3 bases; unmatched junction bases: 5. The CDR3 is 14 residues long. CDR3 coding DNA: TGTGCCAGCAGCTTGACGACAGGGAACTACGAGCAGTACTTC. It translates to CASSLTTGNYEQYF.

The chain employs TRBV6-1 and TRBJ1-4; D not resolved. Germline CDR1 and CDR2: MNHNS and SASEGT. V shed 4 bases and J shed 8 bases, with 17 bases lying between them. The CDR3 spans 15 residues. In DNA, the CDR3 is TGTGCCAGCAGTGTAGACAAATCCCGCGAGGAAAAACTGTTTTTT. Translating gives CASSVDKSREEKLFF.

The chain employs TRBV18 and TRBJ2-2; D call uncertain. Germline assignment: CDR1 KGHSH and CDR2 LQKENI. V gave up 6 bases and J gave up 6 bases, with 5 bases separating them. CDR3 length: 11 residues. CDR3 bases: TGTGCCAGCTCTCCCCCCGGGGAGCTGTTTTTT. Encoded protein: CASSPPGELFF.

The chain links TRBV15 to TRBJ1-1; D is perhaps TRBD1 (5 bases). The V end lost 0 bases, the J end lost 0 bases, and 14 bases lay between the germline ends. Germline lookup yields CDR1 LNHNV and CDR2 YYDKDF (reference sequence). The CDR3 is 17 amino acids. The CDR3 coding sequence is TGTGCCACCAGCAGAGATTACCCAGGACAACTGAACACTGAAGCTTTCTTT. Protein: CATSRDYPGQLNTEAFF.

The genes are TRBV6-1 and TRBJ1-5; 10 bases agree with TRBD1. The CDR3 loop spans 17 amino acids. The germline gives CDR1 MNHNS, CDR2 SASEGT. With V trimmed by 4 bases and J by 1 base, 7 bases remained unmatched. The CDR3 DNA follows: TGTGCCAGCAGTGCAATACCGGGACAGGGGAGCAATCAGCCCCAGCATTTT. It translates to CASSAIPGQGSNQPQHF.

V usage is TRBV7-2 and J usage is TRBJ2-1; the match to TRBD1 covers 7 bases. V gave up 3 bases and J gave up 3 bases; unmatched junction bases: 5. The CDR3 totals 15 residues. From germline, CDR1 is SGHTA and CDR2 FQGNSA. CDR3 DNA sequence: TGTGCCAGCAGCTTCAGGGGGATCGGCTACAATGAGCAGTTCTTC. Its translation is CASSFRGIGYNEQFF.

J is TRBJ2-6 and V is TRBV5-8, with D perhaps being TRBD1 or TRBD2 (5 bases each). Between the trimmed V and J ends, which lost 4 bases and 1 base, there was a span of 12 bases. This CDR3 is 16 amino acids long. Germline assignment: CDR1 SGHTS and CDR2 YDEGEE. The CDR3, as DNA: TGTGCCAGCAGCCTGGGGGTTTTATCTGGGGCCAACGTCCTGACTTTC. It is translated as CASSLGVLSGANVLTF.

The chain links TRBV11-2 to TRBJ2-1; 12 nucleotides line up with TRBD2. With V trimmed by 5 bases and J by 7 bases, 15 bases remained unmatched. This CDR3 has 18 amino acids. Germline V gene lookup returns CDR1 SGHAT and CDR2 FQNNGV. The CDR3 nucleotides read TGTGCCAGCAGCGCCAGAGGCCTAGCGGGGGGGGTTGTAAATGAGCAGTTCTTC. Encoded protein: CASSARGLAGGVVNEQFF.

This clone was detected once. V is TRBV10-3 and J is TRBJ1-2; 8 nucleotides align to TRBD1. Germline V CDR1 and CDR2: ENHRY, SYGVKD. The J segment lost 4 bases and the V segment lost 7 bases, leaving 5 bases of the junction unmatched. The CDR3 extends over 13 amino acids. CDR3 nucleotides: TGTGCCATCACTCCAGGGGGCGGCTATGGCTACACCTTC. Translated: CAITPGGGYGYTF.

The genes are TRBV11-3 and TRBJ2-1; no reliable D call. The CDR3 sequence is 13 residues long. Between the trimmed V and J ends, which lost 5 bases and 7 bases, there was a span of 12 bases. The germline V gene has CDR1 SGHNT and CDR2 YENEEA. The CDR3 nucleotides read TGTGCCAGCAGCACCCGACAAGGGAATGAGCAGTTCTTC. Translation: CASSTRQGNEQFF.

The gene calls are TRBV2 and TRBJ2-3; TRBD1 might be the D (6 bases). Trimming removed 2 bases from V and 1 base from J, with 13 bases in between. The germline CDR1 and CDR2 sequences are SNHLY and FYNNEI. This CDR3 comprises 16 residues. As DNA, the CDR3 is TGTGCCAGCAGTGAACGAGACAGGCCCGGCACAGATACGCAGTATTTT. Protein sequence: CASSERDRPGTDTQYF.

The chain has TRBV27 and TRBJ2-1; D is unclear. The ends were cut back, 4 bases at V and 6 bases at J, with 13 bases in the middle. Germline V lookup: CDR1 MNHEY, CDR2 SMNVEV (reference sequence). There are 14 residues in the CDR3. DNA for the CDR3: TGTGCCAGCAGTTCGACCTCATCGGGCAATGAGCAGTTCTTC. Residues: CASSSTSSGNEQFF.

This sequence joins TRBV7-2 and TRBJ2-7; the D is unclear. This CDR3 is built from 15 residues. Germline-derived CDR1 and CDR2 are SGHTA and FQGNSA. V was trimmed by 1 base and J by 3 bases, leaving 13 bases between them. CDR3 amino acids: CASSLEGYGFYEQYF. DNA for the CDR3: TGTGCCAGCAGCTTAGAAGGTTACGGCTTCTACGAGCAGTACTTC.

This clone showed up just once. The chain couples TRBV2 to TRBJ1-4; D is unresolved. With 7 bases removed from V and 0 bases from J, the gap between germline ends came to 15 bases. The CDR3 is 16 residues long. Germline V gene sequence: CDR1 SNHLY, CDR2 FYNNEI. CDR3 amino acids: CASTNGGVATNEKLFF. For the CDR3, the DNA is TGTGCCAGCACCAACGGCGGGGTTGCAACTAATGAAAAACTGTTTTTT.

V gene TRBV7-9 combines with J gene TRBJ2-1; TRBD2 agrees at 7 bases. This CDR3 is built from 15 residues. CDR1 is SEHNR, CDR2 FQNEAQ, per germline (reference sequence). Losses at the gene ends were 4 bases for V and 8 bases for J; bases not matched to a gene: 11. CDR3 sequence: CASSSETSRWDEQFF. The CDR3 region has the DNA TGTGCCAGCAGCTCAGAGACTAGCCGTTGGGATGAGCAGTTCTTC. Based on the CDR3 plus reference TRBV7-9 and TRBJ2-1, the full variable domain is DTGVSQNPRHKITKRGQNVTFRCDPISEHNRLYWYRQTLGQGPEFLTYFQNEAQLEKSRLLSDRFSAERPKGSFSTLEIQRTEQGDSAMYLCASSSETSRWDEQFFGPGTRLTVL.

CDR3 amino acids: CASSLGGTAQETQYF. The CDR3 coding sequence is TGCGCCAGCAGCTTGGGCGGGACAGCCCAAGAGACCCAGTACTTC. The chain is built from TRBV5-1 and TRBJ2-5, with D possibly being TRBD1 (7 bases). CDR1 and CDR2 from the germline V gene are SGHRS and YFSETQ. The germline V and J ends were trimmed by 0 bases and 1 base, with 10 bases remaining between them. The CDR3 runs 15 residues.

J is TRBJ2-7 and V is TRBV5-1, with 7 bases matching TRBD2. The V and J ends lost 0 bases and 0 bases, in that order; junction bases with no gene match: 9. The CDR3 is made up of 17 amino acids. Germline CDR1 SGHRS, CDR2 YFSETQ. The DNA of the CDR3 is TGCGCCAGCAGCTTGGCTGCTGGGCGGGGGAGCTCCTACGAGCAGTACTTC. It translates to CASSLAAGRGSSYEQYF.

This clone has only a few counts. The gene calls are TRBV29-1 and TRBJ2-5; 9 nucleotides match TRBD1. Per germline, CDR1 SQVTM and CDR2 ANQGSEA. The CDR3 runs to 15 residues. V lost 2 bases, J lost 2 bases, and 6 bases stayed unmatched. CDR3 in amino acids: CSVEPGQGRQETQYF. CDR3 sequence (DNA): TGCAGCGTTGAACCCGGACAGGGGCGACAAGAGACCCAGTACTTC.

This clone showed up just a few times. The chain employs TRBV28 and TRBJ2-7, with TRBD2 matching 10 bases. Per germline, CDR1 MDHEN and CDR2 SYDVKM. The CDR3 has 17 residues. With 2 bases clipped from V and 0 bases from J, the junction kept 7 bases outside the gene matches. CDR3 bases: TGTGCCAGCAGTTTAGGACCGGGGACTAGCGTCTCCTACGAGCAGTACTTC. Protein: CASSLGPGTSVSYEQYF.

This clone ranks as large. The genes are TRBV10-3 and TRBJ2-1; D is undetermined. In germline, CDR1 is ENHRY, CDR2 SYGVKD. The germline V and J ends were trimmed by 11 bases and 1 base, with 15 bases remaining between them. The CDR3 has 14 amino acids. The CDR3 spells CASRPVSSYNEQFF. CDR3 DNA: TGTGCCTCCAGACCGGTGTCGTCCTACAATGAGCAGTTCTTC.

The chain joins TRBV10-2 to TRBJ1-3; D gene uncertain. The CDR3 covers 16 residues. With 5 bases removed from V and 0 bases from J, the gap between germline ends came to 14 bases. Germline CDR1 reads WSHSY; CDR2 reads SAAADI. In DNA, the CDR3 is TGCGCCAGCAGTTTTAACGCCCCGAGCTCTGGAAACACCATATATTTT. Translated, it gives CASSFNAPSSGNTIYF.

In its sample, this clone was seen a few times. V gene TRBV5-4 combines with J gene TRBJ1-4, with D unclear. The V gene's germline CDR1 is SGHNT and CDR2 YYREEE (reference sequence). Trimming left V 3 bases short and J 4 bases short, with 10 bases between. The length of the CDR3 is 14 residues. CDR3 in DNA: TGTGCCAGCAGCTCAGGAGGAGATAATGAAAAACTGTTTTTT. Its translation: CASSSGGDNEKLFF.